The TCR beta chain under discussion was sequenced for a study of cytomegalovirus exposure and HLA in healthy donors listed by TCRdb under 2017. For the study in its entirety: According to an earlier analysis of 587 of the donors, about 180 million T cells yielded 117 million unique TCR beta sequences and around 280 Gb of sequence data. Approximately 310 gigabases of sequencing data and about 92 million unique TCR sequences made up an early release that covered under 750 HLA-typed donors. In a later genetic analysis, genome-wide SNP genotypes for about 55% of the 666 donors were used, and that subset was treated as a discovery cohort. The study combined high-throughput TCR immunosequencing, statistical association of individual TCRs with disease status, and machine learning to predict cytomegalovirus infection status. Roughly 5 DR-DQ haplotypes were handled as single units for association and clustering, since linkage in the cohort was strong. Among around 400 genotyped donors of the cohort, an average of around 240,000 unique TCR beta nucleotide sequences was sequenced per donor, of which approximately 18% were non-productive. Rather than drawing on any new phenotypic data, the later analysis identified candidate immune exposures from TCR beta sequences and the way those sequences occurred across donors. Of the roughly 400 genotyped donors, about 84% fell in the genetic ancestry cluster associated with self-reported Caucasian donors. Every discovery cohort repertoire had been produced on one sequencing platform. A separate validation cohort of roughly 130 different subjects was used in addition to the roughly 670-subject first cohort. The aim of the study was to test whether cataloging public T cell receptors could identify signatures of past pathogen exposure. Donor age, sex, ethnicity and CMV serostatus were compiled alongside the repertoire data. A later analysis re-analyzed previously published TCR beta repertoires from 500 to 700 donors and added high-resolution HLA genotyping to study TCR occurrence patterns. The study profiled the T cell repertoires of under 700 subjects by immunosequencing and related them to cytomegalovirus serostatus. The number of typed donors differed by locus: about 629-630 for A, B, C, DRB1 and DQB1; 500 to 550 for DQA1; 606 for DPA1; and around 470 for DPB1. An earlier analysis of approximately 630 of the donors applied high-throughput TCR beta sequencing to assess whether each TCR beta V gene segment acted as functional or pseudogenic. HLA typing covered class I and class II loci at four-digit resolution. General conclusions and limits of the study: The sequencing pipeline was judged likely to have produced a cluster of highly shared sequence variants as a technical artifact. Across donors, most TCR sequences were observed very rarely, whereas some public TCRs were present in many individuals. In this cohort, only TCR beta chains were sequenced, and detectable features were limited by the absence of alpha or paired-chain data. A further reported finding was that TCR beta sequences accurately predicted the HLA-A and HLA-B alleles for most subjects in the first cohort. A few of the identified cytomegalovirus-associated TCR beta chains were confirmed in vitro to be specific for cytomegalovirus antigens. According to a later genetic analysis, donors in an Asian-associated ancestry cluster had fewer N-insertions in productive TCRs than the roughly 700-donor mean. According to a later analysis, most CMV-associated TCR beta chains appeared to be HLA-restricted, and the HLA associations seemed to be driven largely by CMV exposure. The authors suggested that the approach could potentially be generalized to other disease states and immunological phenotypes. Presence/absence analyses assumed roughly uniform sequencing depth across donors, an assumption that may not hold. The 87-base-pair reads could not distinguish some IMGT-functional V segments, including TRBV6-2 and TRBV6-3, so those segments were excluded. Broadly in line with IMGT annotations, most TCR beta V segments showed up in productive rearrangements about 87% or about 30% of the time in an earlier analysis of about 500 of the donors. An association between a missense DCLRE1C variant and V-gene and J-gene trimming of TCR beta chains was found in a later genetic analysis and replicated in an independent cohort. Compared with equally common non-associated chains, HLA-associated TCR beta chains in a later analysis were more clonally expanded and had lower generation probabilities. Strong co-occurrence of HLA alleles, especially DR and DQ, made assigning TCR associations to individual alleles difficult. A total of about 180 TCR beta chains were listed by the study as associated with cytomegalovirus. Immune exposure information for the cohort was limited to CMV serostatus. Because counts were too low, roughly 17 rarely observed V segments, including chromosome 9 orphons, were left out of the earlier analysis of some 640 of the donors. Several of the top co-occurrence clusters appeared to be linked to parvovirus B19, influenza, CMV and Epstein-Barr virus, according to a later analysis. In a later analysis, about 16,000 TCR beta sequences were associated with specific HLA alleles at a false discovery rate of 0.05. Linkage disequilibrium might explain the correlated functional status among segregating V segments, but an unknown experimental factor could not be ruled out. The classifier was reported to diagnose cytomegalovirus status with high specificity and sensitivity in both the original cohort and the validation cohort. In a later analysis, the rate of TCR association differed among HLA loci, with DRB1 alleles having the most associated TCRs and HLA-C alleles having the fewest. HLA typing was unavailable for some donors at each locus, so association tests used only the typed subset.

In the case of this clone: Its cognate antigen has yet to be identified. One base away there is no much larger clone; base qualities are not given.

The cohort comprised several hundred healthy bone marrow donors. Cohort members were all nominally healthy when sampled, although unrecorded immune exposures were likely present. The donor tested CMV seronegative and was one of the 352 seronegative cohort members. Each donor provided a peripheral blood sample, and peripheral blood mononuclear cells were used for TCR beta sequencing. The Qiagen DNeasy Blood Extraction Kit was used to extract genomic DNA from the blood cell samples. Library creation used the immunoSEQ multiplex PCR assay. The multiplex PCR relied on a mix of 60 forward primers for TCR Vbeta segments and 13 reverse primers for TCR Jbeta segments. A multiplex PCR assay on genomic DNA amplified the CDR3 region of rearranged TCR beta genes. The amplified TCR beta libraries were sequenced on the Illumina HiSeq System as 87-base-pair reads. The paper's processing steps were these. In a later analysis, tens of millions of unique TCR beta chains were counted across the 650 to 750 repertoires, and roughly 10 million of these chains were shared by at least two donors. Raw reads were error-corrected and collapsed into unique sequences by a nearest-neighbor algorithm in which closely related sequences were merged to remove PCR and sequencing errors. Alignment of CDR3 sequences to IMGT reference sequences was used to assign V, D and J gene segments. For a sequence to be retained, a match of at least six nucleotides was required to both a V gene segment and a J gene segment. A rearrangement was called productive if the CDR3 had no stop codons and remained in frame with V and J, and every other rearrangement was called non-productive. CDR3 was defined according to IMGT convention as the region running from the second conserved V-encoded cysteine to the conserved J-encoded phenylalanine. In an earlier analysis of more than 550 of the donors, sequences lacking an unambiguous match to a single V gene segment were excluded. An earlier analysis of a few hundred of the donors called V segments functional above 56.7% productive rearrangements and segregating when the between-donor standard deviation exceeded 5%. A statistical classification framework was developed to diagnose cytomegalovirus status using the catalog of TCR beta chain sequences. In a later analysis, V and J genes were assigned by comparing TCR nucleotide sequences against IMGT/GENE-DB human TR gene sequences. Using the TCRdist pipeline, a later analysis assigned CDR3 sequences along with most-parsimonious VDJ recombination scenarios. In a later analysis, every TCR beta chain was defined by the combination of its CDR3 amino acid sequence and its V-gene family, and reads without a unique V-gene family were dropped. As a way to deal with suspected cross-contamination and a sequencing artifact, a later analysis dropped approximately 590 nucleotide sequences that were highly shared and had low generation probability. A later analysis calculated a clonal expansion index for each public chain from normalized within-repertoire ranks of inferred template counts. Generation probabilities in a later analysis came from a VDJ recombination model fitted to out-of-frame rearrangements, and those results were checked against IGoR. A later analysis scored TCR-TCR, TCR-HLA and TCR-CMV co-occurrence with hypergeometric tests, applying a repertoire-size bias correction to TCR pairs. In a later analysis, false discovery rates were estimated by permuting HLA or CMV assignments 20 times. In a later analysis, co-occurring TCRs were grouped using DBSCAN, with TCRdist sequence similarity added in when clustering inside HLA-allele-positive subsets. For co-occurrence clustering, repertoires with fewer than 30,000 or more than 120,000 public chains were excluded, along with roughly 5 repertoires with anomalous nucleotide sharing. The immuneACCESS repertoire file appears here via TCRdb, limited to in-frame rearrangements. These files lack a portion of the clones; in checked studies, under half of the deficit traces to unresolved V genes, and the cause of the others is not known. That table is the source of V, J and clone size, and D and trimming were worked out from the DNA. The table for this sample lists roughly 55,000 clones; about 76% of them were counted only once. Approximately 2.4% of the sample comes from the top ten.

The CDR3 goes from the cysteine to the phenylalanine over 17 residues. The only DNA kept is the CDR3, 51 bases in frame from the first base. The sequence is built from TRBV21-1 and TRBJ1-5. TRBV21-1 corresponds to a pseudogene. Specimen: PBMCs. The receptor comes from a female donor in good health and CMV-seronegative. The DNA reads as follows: TGTGCCAGCAGCCCTAAAAGCCGGGGGGATAGCAATCAGCCCCAGCATTTT. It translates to CASSPKSRGDSNQPQHF.